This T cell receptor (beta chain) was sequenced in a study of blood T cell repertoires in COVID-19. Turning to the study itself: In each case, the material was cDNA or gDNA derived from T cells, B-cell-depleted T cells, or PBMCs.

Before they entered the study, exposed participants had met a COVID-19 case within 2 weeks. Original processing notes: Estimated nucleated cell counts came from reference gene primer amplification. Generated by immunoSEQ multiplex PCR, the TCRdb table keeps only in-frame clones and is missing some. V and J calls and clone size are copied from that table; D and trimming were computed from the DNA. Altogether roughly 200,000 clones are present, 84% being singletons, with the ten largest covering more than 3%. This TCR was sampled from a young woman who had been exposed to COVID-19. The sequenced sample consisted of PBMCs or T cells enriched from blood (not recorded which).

The CDR3 spells CASSSSFNQPQHF. In nucleotides, the CDR3 is TGTGCCAGCAGTTCCTCCTTCAATCAGCCCCAGCATTTT. The rearrangement joins TRBV6-5 to TRBJ1-5; the D is unclear. This CDR3 has 13 residues. Germline V lookup: CDR1 MNHEY, CDR2 SVGAGI. Trimming removed 4 bases at V and 3 bases at J, with 7 bases between.